These 29 T cell receptor beta chains originate from one sample sequenced in a study of T cells after yellow fever vaccination. A single record per CDR3 protein comes from TCRdb applying MiXCR to the 5' RACE reads. The sample contains 100,000 to 150,000 distinct CDR3 sequences, nearly 7.5% of which appear only once. The material was CD4+ T cells sorted from PBMCs, obtained about 10 days after the first yellow fever vaccination. The receptors stem from a man aged 18 to 35 who received the YFV17D yellow fever vaccine.

In this sample, this clonotype turned up many times. The chain employs TRBV5-5 and TRBJ1-6; D uncertain. V lost 5 bases, J lost 8 bases, and 11 bases lay in between. Looked up from germline, CDR1 is SGHKS and CDR2 is YYEKEE (reference sequence). This CDR3 is built from 13 residues. This CDR3 is CASSFLTYSPLHF. The CDR3 DNA is TGTGCCAGCAGTTTTTTGACCTATTCACCCCTCCACTTT.

This clonotype came up many times. This chain uses TRBV7-9 with TRBJ1-3; D is undetermined. From germline, CDR1 is SEHNR and CDR2 FQNEAQ (reference sequence). Trimming removed 4 bases at V and 0 bases at J, with 7 bases between. CDR3 length: 14 residues. The CDR3 loop is CASSWSASGNTIYF. The CDR3 region has the DNA TGTGCCAGCAGCTGGTCGGCCTCTGGAAACACCATATATTTT.

This clonotype has at least ten counts. This chain connects TRBV11-2 to TRBJ2-5; D is possibly TRBD1 or TRBD2 (5 bases each). Per the germline V gene, CDR1 is SGHAT and CDR2 is FQNNGV. Trimming removed 6 bases from V and 4 bases from J, with 9 bases in between. The CDR3 is 12 amino acids. The DNA of the CDR3 is TGTGCCAGCAGGGGGGTAGGAGAGACCCAGTACTTC. Translating it yields CASRGVGETQYF.

This clonotype was seen ten or more times. This chain links TRBV11-2 with TRBJ2-3, with unresolved D. Germline V gene sequence: CDR1 SGHAT, CDR2 FQNNGV. Trimming shortened V by 1 base and J by 2 bases, and 7 bases separated the two germline ends. The CDR3 contains 14 residues. CDR3 sequence (DNA): TGTGCCAGCAGCTTAGGCCCAGTCACAGATACGCAGTATTTT. This codes for CASSLGPVTDTQYF. Drawing the rest from reference TRBV11-2 and TRBJ2-3, the complete variable domain is EAGVAQSPRYKIIEKRQSVAFWCNPISGHATLYWYQQILGQGPKLLIQFQNNGVVDDSQLPKDRFSAERLKGVDSTLKIQPAKLEDSAVYLCASSLGPVTDTQYFGPGTRLTVL.

In this sample, this clonotype turned up many times. This chain joins TRBV6-2 or TRBV6-3 and TRBJ1-1; no clear D. The CDR3 loop spans 14 amino acids. V shed 4 bases and J shed 1 base, with 10 bases lying between them. Germline V gene sequence: CDR1 MNHEY, CDR2 SVGEGT. CDR3: CASSLDGKNTEAFF. The CDR3 coding sequence is TGTGCCAGCAGTTTAGACGGAAAGAACACTGAAGCTTTCTTT.

This clonotype was seen at least ten times. The chain employs TRBV20-1 and TRBJ2-7; 7 bases line up with TRBD2. V was clipped by 6 bases and J by 2 bases; unmatched bases: 13. The CDR3 runs 15 residues. Germline V gene lookup returns CDR1 DFQATT and CDR2 SNEGSKA (reference sequence). CDR3 bases: TGCAGTGCCCGTGGGGGGGTCGGTAACCCCTACGAGCAGTACTTC. It specifies CSARGGVGNPYEQYF.

This clonotype was recorded many times. The chain employs TRBV5-1 and TRBJ2-1; D gene uncertain. V lost 6 bases and J 3 bases, leaving 16 bases between the germline ends. The CDR3 extends over 15 amino acids. Looked up from germline, CDR1 is SGHRS and CDR2 is YFSETQ. CDR3 nucleotides: TGCGCCAGCAACCCGGGCCCAGACTTCTACAATGAGCAGTTCTTC. Translated, it gives CASNPGPDFYNEQFF.

This clonotype showed up just a few times. The gene calls are TRBV5-1 and TRBJ2-1; unclear D gene. CDR1 and CDR2 from the germline V gene are SGHRS and YFSETQ. V dropped 0 bases and J dropped 5 bases, with 12 bases sitting between them. The CDR3 runs 15 residues. CDR3 amino acids: CASSLGGRVDNEQFF. In DNA, the CDR3 is TGCGCCAGCAGCTTGGGGGGTCGTGTGGACAATGAGCAGTTCTTC.

The J gene is TRBJ2-5, the V gene TRBV12-3 or TRBV12-4, with 9 bases aligning to TRBD1. Losses at the gene ends were 6 bases for V and 4 bases for J; bases not matched to a gene: 0. The CDR3 contains 12 residues. The CDR3 region has the DNA TGTGCCAGCAGGGGACAGGGAGAGACCCAGTACTTC. This encodes CASRGQGETQYF.

This clonotype was recorded at least ten times. The chain links TRBV12-3 or TRBV12-4 to TRBJ1-5; 10 positions match TRBD1. The CDR3 length is 14 residues. With 6 bases clipped from V and 6 bases from J, the junction kept 5 bases outside the gene matches. CDR3 DNA: TGTGCCAGCAGCGCGACAGGGGGCTCTCAGCCCCAGCATTTT. It encodes CASSATGGSQPQHF.

At least ten counts were recorded for this clonotype. The V call is TRBV6-1, the J call TRBJ2-2; the D gene is possibly TRBD1 (5 bases). V gave up 6 bases and J gave up 2 bases, with 10 bases separating them. CDR3 length: 14 residues. CDR1 MNHNS and CDR2 SASEGT come from the germline V gene. CDR3 protein: CASRSQVNTGELFF. The CDR3 DNA follows: TGTGCCAGCAGATCACAGGTTAACACCGGGGAGCTGTTTTTT.

This clonotype was seen ten or more times. The V and J genes are TRBV6-5 and TRBJ2-1; D may be TRBD2 (7 bases). Between the trimmed V and J ends, which lost 2 bases and 10 bases, there was a span of 12 bases. Germline CDR1 MNHEY, CDR2 SVGAGI. The CDR3 runs to 13 residues. CDR3 protein: CASSYRWGGEQFF. The DNA for the CDR3 is TGTGCCAGCAGTTACCGCTGGGGGGGCGAGCAGTTCTTC.

This clonotype was recorded at least ten times. This chain joins TRBV6-5 and TRBJ2-3; D unresolved. In germline, CDR1 is MNHEY, CDR2 SVGAGI. The CDR3 totals 11 residues. V lost 8 bases to trimming and J lost 11 bases, with 14 bases between them. The CDR3 here is CASGPPKGQYF. CDR3 sequence (DNA): TGTGCCAGCGGCCCCCCGAAAGGGCAGTATTTT.

This clonotype was observed many times. This sequence joins TRBV3-1 and TRBJ2-3; tentatively, D is TRBD2 (6 bases). Per the germline V gene, CDR1 is LGHDT and CDR2 is YNNKEL (reference sequence). The ends were cut back, 4 bases at V and 5 bases at J, with 13 bases in the middle. The CDR3 loop spans 14 amino acids. CDR3 nucleotides: TGTGCCAGCAGCCGCCCGGACTATAGAGATACGCAGTATTTT. This codes for CASSRPDYRDTQYF.

This clonotype was observed at least ten times. V is TRBV12-3 or TRBV12-4 and J is TRBJ2-2; D gene unclear. With 6 bases removed from V and 2 bases from J, the gap between germline ends came to 4 bases. There are 12 residues in the CDR3. The CDR3 region has the DNA TGTGCCAGCAGATCCAACACCGGGGAGCTGTTTTTT. This encodes CASRSNTGELFF.

This clonotype occurred many times. V usage is TRBV19 and J usage is TRBJ2-3; D is perhaps TRBD2 (5 bases). The CDR3 runs to 12 residues. CDR1 and CDR2 from the germline V gene are LNHDA and SQIVND (reference sequence). The germline V and J ends were trimmed by 9 bases and 10 bases, with 17 bases remaining between them. The CDR3 DNA reads as TGTGCCAGCGCCCCGGGGTATTGGCCGCAGTATTTT. This codes for CASAPGYWPQYF.

This clonotype was picked up many times. The chain couples TRBV19 to TRBJ2-7; TRBD1 agrees at 8 bases. In germline, CDR1 is LNHDA, CDR2 SQIVND (reference sequence). This CDR3 has 14 residues. V lost 5 bases and J lost 0; bases outside the gene matches: 3. This chain's CDR3 is CASSLGTGSYEQYF. The CDR3 DNA reads as TGTGCCAGTAGTCTCGGGACAGGCTCCTACGAGCAGTACTTC.

Ten or more counts support this clonotype. The V call is TRBV20-1, the J call TRBJ2-7, with D maybe TRBD2 (5 bases). V gave up 4 bases and J gave up 4 bases, with 20 bases separating them. Germline loops: CDR1 DFQATT, CDR2 SNEGSKA (reference sequence). This CDR3 spans 15 amino acids. The CDR3 is CSANKEGLRTYEQYV. CDR3 nucleotide sequence: TGCAGTGCTAACAAAGAGGGCCTCCGTACGTACGAGCAGTACGTC.

This rearrangement joins TRBV11-2 to TRBJ2-1, with 9 bases matching TRBD2. Germline lookup yields CDR1 SGHAT and CDR2 FQNNGV. The CDR3 covers 16 residues. The J segment lost 2 bases and the V segment lost 2 bases, leaving 4 bases of the junction unmatched. CDR3 DNA sequence: TGTGCCAGCAGCTTACAGCGGGGGGTGACCTACAATGAGCAGTTCTTC. This codes for CASSLQRGVTYNEQFF.

The chain couples TRBV7-1 to TRBJ2-1; 7 bases match TRBD2. TRBV7-1 qualifies as an ORF whose function is uncertain. The CDR3 totals 14 residues. V shed 5 bases, J shed 7 bases, and the junction held 8 bases outside the gene matches. The CDR3: CASSPPGLSNEQFF. The DNA for the CDR3 is TGTGCCAGCAGCCCGCCGGGACTATCTAATGAGCAGTTCTTC.

The table lists this clonotype with many counts. The gene calls are TRBV6-1 and TRBJ2-5, with 7 bases aligning to TRBD2. Trimming removed 7 bases from V and 2 bases from J; junction bases left unmatched: 10. Per the germline V gene, CDR1 is MNHNS and CDR2 is SASEGT. CDR3 length equals 15 residues. CDR3 nucleotide sequence: TGTGCCAGCAATCAGCCCTCCGGGGGGCAAGAGACCCAGTACTTC. This gives the protein CASNQPSGGQETQYF.

There are many counts of this clonotype. The chain joins TRBV4-3 to TRBJ2-7, with D unresolved. The CDR3 has 15 residues. Germline values: CDR1 LGHNA, CDR2 YSLEER. Trimming took 0 bases from V and 7 from J, leaving 16 bases between them. The CDR3 protein is CASSQDRRPLGEQYF. CDR3 DNA: TGCGCCAGCAGCCAAGACCGCAGACCCCTCGGGGAGCAGTACTTC.

This clonotype came up many times. The chain is built from TRBV7-9 and TRBJ1-1; D ambiguous. V was shortened by 1 base and J by 6 bases, with 12 bases between the two germline ends. CDR3 length: 14 amino acids. Germline values: CDR1 SEHNR, CDR2 FQNEAQ (reference sequence). CDR3 sequence: CASSLDQGSAEAFF. CDR3 nucleotide sequence: TGTGCCAGCAGCTTAGATCAAGGATCGGCTGAAGCTTTCTTT.

In its sample, this clonotype was seen a few times. The chain couples TRBV5-5 to TRBJ2-7; D possibly matches TRBD1 or TRBD2 (7 bases each). Trimming took off 4 bases at V and 2 bases at J, with 19 bases between the two ends. Per the germline V gene, CDR1 is SGHKS and CDR2 is YYEKEE (reference sequence). This CDR3 has 16 residues. CDR3 coding DNA: TGTGCCAGCAGCAGAGGACAGGCACGGGGGGCCTACGAGCAGTACGTC. Protein: CASSRGQARGAYEQYV.

This clonotype was counted many times. The V call is TRBV4-3, the J call TRBJ1-5; D is undetermined. With 0 bases removed from V and 4 bases from J, the gap between germline ends came to 7 bases. The germline V gene has CDR1 LGHNA and CDR2 YSLEER. The length of the CDR3 is 14 residues. The CDR3 sequence: CASSQDSWNQPQHF. CDR3 in DNA: TGCGCCAGCAGCCAAGATTCTTGGAATCAGCCCCAGCATTTT.

This clonotype was observed many times. V is TRBV15 and J is TRBJ1-2; unclear D gene. Trimming took off 6 bases at V and 4 bases at J, with 15 bases between the two ends. Germline CDR1 LNHNV, CDR2 YYDKDF (reference sequence). This CDR3 has 14 residues. CDR3: CATSPSPGGYGYTF. As DNA, the CDR3 is TGTGCCACCAGTCCTTCTCCTGGCGGCTATGGCTACACCTTC.

The V call is TRBV5-1, the J call TRBJ2-1, with 15 bases that match TRBD2. The CDR3 totals 16 residues. After removal of 4 bases from V and 8 bases from J, the junction contained 7 bases not matched to a gene. Germline CDR1 is SGHRS and CDR2 is YFSETQ. The CDR3 loop reads CASSLRTSGGDDEQFF. The CDR3 nucleotides are TGCGCCAGCAGCCTCCGGACTAGCGGGGGGGATGATGAGCAGTTCTTC.

This clonotype was seen many times. This rearrangement joins TRBV7-9 to TRBJ2-5; 8 nucleotides match TRBD1. Trimming cost V 3 bases and J 5 bases; bases outside gene matches: 5. Germline V lookup: CDR1 SEHNR, CDR2 FQNEAQ (reference sequence). The CDR3 length is 14 residues. CDR3 sequence (DNA): TGTGCCAGCAGCTTCGCAGGGGGCGACGAGACCCAGTACTTC. Amino acid sequence: CASSFAGGDETQYF.

The chain recombines TRBV7-2 with TRBJ1-1; D uncertain. The CDR3 loop spans 14 amino acids. The germline V gene has CDR1 SGHTA and CDR2 FQGNSA. V lost 0 bases, J lost 5 bases, and 10 bases lay in between. The CDR3 nucleotides are TGTGCCAGCAGCTTAGCGACGGGGAAAACTGAAGCTTTCTTT. Encoded protein: CASSLATGKTEAFF.